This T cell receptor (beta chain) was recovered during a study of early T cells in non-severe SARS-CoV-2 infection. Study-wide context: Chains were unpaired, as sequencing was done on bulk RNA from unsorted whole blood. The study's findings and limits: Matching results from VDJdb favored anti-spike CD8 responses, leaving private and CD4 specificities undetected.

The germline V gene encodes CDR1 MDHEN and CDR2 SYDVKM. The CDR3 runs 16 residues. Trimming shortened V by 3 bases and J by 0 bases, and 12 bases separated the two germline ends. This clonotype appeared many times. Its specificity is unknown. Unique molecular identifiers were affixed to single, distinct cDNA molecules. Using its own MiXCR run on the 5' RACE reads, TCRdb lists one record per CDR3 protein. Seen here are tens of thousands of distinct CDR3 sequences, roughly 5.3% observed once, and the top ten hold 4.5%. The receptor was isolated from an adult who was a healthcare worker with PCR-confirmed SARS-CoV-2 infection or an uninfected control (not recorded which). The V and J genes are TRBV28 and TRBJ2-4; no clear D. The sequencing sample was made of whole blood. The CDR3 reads CASSLMSLLAKNIQYF. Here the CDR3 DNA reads TGTGCCAGCAGTTTGATGTCCCTACTAGCCAAAAACATTCAGTACTTC.